This TCR beta chain was captured in a study of sequential checkpoint blockade in melanoma. About this clone itself: This likely traces to a read error, being one base from a far larger clone.

The CDR3 sequence is 16 residues long. From germline, CDR1 is SGHNT and CDR2 YYREEE (reference sequence). Trimming stripped 0 bases from V and 9 bases from J, with 22 bases between. Documented treatment: randomized to nivolumab then ipilimumab (arm A) or the reverse (arm B). The protocol was immunoSEQ multiplex PCR, while the TCRdb copy is restricted to in-frame clones and leaves out a portion. The sample lists under 20,000 clones; 45% to 65% were seen once. The sample in question was CD8+ T cells sorted from blood (inferred from file names), obtained from a patient given nivolumab and ipilimumab in sequence. The sequence was collected from a human donor with melanoma. The chain has TRBV5-4 and TRBJ2-7; D remains ambiguous. Here the CDR3 reads CASSLASARRPAAQYF. The CDR3, as DNA: TGTGCCAGCAGCTTGGCCAGTGCCCGGCGGCCTGCCGCGCAGTACTTC.